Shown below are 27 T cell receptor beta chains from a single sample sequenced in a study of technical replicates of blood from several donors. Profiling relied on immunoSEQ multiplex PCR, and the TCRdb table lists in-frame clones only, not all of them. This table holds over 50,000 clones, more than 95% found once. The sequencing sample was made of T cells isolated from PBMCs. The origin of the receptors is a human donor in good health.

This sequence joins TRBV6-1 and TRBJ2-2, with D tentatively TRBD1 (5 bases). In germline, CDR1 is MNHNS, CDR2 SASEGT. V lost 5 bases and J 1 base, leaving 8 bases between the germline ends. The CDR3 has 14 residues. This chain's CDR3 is CASSKGLNTGELFF. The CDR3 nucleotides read TGTGCCAGCAGTAAGGGGCTGAACACCGGGGAGCTGTTTTTT.

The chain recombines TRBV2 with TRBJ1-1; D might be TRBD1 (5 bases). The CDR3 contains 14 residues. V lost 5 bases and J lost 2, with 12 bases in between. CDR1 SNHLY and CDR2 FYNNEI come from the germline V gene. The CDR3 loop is CASSRNGGNTEAFF. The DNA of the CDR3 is TGTGCCAGCAGTCGAAACGGGGGAAACACTGAAGCTTTCTTT.

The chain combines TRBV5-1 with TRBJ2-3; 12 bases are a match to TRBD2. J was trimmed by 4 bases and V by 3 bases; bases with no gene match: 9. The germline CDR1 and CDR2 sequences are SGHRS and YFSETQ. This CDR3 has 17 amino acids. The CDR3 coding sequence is TGCGCCAGCAGCTCCCTGTCGACTAGCGGGGGCGCAGATACGCAGTATTTT. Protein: CASSSLSTSGGADTQYF. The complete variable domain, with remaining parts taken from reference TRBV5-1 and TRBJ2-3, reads KAGVTQTPRYLIKTRGQQVTLSCSPISGHRSVSWYQQTPGQGLQFLFEYFSETQRNKGNFPGRFSGRQFSNSRSEMNVSTLELGDSALYLCASSSLSTSGGADTQYFGPGTRLTVL.

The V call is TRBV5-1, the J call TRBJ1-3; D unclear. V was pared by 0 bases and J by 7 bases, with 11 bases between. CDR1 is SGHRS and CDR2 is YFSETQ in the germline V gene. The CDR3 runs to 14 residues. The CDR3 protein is CASSLVGSGNTIYF. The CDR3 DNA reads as TGCGCCAGCAGCTTGGTAGGAAGCGGGAACACCATATATTTT.

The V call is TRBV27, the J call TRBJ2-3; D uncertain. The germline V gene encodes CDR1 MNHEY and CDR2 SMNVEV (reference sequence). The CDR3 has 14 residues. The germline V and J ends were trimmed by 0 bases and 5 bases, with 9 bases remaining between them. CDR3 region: CASSLSFRKDTQYF. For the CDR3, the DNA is TGTGCCAGCAGTTTATCTTTTCGTAAAGATACGCAGTATTTT.

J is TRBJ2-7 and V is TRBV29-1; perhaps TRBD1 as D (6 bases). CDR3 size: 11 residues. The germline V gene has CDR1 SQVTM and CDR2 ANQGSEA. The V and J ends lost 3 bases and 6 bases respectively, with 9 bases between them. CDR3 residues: CSVEDRGEQYF. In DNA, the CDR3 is TGCAGCGTTGAGGACAGAGGCGAGCAGTACTTC.

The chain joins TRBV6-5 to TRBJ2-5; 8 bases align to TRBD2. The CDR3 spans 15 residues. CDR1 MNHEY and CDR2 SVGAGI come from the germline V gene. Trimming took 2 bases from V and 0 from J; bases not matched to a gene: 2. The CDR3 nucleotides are TGTGCCAGCAGTTACACTAGCGGTGACCAAGAGACCCAGTACTTC. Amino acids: CASSYTSGDQETQYF.

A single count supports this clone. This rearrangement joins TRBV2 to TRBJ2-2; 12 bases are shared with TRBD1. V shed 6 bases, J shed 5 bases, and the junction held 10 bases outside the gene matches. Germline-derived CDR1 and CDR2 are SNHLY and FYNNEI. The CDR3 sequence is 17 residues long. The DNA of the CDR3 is TGTGCCAGCAGGTCAAATCCGGGACAGGGGGCGACCGGGGAGCTGTTTTTT. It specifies CASRSNPGQGATGELFF.

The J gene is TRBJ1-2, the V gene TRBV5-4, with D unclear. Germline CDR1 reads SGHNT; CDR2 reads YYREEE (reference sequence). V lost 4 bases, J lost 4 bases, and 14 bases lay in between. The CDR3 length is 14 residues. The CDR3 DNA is TGTGCCAGCAGCCCCACCGGGTCGGGCTATGGCTACACCTTC. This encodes CASSPTGSGYGYTF.

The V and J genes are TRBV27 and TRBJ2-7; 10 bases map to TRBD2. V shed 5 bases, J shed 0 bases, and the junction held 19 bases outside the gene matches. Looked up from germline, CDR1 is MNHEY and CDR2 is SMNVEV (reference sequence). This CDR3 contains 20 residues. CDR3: CASSRPRTSGTPHHSYEQYF. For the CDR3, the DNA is TGTGCCAGCAGTCGACCCCGGACTAGCGGAACACCCCATCACTCCTACGAGCAGTACTTC.

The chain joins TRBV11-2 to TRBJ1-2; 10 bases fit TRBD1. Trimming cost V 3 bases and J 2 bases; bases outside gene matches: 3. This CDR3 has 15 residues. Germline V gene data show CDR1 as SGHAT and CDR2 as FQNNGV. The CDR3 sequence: CASSLPGQGNYGYTF. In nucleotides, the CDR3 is TGTGCCAGCAGCTTGCCGGGACAGGGGAACTATGGCTACACCTTC.

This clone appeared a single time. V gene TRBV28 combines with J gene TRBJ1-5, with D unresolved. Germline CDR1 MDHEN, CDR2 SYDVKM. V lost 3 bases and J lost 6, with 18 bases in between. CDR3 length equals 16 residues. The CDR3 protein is CASSFAAEGYSQPQHF. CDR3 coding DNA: TGTGCCAGCAGTTTCGCAGCTGAGGGATATAGTCAGCCCCAGCATTTT.

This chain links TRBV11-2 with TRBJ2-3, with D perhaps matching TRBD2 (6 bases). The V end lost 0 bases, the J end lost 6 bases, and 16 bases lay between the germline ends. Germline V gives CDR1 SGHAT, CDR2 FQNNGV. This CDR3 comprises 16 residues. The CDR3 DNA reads TGTGCCAGCAGCTTAGATGAACTAGCCGGTACGGATACGCAGTATTTT. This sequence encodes CASSLDELAGTDTQYF. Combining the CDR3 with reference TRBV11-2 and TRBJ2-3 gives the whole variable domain EAGVAQSPRYKIIEKRQSVAFWCNPISGHATLYWYQQILGQGPKLLIQFQNNGVVDDSQLPKDRFSAERLKGVDSTLKIQPAKLEDSAVYLCASSLDELAGTDTQYFGPGTRLTVL.

The chain's CDR3 is CASSSYANNQPQHF. DNA for the CDR3: TGTGCCAGCAGTTCGTACGCGAATAATCAGCCCCAGCATTTT. This rearrangement joins TRBV28 to TRBJ1-5; D gene uncertain. This CDR3 comprises 14 residues. V lost 4 bases and J 4 bases, leaving 11 bases between the germline ends. Germline V gene lookup returns CDR1 MDHEN and CDR2 SYDVKM.

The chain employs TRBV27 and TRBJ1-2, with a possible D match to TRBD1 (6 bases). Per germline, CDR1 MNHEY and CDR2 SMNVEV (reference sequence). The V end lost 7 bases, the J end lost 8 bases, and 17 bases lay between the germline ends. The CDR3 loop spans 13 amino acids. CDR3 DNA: TGTGCCAGCACCGCCGCGGGGGGCGCAGGCTACACCTTC. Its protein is CASTAAGGAGYTF.

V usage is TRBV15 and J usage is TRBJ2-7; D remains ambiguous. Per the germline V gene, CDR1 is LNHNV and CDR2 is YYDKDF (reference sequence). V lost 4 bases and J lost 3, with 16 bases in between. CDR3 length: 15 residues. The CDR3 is CATSIDLTTGYEQYF. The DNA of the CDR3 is TGTGCCACCAGCATAGATCTCACGACGGGCTACGAGCAGTACTTC.

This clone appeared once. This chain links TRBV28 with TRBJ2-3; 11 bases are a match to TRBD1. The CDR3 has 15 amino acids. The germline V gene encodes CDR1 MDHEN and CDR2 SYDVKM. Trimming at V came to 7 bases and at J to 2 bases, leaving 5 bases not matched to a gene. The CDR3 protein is CASNQDRGLTDTQYF. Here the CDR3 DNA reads TGTGCCAGCAACCAGGACAGGGGGCTCACAGATACGCAGTATTTT.

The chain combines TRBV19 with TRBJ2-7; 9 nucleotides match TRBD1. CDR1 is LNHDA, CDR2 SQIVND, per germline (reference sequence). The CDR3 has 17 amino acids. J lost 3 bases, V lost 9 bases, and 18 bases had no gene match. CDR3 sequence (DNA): TGTGCCAGGGGCTTCCGGGACAGGGTACGGGAGAGCTACGAGCAGTACTTC. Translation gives CARGFRDRVRESYEQYF.

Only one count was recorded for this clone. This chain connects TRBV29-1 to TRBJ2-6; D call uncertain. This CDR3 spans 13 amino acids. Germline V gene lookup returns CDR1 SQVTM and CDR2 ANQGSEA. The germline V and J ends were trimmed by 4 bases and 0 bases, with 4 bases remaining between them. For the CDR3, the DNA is TGCAGCGTTGGGCTCTCTGGGGCCAACGTCCTGACTTTC. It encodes CSVGLSGANVLTF.

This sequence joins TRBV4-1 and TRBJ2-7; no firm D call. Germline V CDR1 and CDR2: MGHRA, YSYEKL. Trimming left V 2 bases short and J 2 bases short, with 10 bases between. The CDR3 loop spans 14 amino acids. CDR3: CASSQRVSAYEQYF. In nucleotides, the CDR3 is TGCGCCAGCAGCCAACGAGTGAGCGCCTACGAGCAGTACTTC.

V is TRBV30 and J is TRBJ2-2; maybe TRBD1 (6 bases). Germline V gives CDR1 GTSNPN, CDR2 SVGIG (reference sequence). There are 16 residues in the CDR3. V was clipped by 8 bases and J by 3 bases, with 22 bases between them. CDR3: CARTEQGLSYTGELFF. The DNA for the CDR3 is TGTGCCCGGACCGAACAGGGATTGTCGTACACCGGGGAGCTGTTTTTT.

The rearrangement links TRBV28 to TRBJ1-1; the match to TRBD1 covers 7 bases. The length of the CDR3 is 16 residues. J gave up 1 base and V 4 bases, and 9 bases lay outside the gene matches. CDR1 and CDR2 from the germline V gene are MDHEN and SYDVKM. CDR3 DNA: TGTGCCAGCAGTTACCCACGTACAGGGGCGAACACTGAAGCTTTCTTT. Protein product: CASSYPRTGANTEAFF.

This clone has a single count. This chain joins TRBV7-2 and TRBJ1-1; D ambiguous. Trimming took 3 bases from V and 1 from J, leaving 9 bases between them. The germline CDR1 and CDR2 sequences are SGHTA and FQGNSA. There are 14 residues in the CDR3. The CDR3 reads CASSFVSGNTEAFF. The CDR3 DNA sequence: TGTGCCAGCAGCTTCGTGTCGGGGAACACTGAAGCTTTCTTT.

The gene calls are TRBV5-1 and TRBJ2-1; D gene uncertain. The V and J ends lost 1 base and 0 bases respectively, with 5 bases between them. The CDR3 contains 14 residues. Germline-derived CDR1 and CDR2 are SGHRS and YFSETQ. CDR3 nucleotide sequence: TGCGCCAGCAGCTTGCAGTCCTCCTACAATGAGCAGTTCTTC. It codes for CASSLQSSYNEQFF.

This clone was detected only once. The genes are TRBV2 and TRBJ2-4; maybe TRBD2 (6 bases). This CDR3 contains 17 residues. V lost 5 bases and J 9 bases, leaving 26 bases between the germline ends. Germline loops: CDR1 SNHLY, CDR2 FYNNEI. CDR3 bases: TGTGCCAGCAGTCCACCGGGTAGCGGACCCCTGGGTGGCATTCAGTACTTC. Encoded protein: CASSPPGSGPLGGIQYF.

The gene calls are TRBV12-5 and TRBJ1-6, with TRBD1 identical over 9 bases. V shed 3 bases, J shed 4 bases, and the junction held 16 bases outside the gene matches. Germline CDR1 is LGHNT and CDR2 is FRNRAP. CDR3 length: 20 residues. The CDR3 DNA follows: TGTGCTAGTGGTTTCCTGACAAAAGAACAGGGGGCCTTATATAATTCACCCCTCCACTTT. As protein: CASGFLTKEQGALYNSPLHF.

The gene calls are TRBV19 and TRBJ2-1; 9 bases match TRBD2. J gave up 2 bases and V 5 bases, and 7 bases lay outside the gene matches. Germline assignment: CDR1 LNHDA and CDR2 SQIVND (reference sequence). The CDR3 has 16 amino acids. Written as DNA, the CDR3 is TGTGCCAGTAGTTCCCGACTAGCGGTAACCTACAATGAGCAGTTCTTC. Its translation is CASSSRLAVTYNEQFF.